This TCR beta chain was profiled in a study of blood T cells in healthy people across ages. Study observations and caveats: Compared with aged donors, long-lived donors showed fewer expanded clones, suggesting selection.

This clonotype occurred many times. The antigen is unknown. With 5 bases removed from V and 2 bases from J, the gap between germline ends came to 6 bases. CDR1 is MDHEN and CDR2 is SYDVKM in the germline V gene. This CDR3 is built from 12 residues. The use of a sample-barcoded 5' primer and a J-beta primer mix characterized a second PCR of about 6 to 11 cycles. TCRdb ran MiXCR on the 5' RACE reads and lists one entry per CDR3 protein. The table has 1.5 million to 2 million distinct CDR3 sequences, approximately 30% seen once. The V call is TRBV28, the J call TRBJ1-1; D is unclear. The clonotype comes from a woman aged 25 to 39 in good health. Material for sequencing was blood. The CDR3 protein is CASSQDNTEAFF. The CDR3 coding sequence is TGTGCCAGCAGTCAAGATAACACTGAAGCTTTCTTT.